This T cell receptor (beta chain) is from a study of cytomegalovirus exposure and HLA in healthy donors. This CDR3 region has 14 residues. CDR1 and CDR2 from the germline V gene are SNHLY and FYNNEI. V was pared by 2 bases and J by 1 base, with 8 bases between. This clone is a singleton in its sample. The PCR made use of 60 Vbeta and 13 Jbeta primers. Clones were read by immunoSEQ multiplex PCR, and TCRdb kept only the in-frame ones, dropping some. The sample shows 120,000 to 150,000 clones, around two thirds of them seen only once. This chain uses TRBV2 with TRBJ1-1; no reliable D call. Sequencing was performed on PBMCs. This clonotype was obtained from a male donor in good health and CMV-seronegative. This chain's CDR3 is CASSERSQNTEAFF. CDR3 DNA: TGTGCCAGCAGTGAACGCAGTCAGAACACTGAAGCTTTCTTT.